This T cell receptor (beta chain) was sequenced during a study of blood T cell repertoires in COVID-19. Study in general: COVID-19 samples collected from the United States, Italy and Spain covered acute and convalescent phases.

TCRdb keeps only in-frame clones here, not all; method: immunoSEQ multiplex PCR. The data hold hundreds of thousands of clones, with about nine tenths observed a single time. Trimming shortened V by 3 bases and J by 3 bases, and 20 bases separated the two germline ends. CDR1 SGHNT and CDR2 YYREEE come from the germline V gene (reference sequence). This CDR3 comprises 17 residues. The sequence came from a woman aged 35 to 49 who had recovered from COVID-19. The V and J genes are TRBV5-4 and TRBJ2-3; TRBD2 might be the D (7 bases). Material for sequencing was peripheral blood. CDR3 nucleotide sequence: TGTGCCAGCAGCTCGGACCCAGGGAGGGGGAGGACAGATACGCAGTATTTT. Protein product: CASSSDPGRGRTDTQYF.